The entry that follows covers one T cell receptor (beta chain) sequence. What it binds is not known. Using immunoSEQ multiplex PCR, the repertoire was profiled, and TCRdb retains in-frame clones only, with some absent. The sample lists about 120,000 clones, roughly 60% occurring once. The data belong to a study of cytotoxic CD8 clonotypes in ibrutinib-treated CLL. CDR1 SGHRS and CDR2 YFSETQ come from the germline V gene. The germline V and J ends were trimmed by 0 bases and 3 bases, with 12 bases remaining between them. The CDR3 is 15 amino acids. Study observations and caveats: There were differences in sampling times between sustained-remission and progressing patients. Higher circulating CD8+ T-cell counts strongly accompanied higher baseline clonality, above age-matched healthy donors. Public clonotypes showed up rarely, and on treatment they shrank or held steady. Clonality, elevated at ibrutinib response, dropped back toward baseline at progression.

This receptor was obtained from a human donor with chronic lymphocytic leukemia. The chain has TRBV5-1 and TRBJ1-1; tentatively, D is TRBD1 (5 bases). The specimen was PBMCs, collected after 24 months of ibrutinib treatment. DNA of the CDR3: TGCGCCAGCAGCTTGGTTGGGGGAGGGTACACTGAAGCTTTCTTT. It translates to CASSLVGGGYTEAFF.